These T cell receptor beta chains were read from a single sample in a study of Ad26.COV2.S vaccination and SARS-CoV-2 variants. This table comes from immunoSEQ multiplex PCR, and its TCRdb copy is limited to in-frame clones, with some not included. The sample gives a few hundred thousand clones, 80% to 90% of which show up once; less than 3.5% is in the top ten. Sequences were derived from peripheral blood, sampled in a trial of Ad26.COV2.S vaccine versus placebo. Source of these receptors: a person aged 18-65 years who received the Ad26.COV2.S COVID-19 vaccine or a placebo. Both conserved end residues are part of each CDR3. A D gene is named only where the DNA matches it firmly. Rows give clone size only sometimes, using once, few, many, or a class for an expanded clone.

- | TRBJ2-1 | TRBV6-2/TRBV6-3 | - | TGTGCCAGCAGTTACGGGTTACGGGAGCAGTTCTTC | CASSYGLREQFF
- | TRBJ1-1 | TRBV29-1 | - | TGCAGCGTTGTGAGCTTGGGGGGTATAGAAGGGACTGAAGCTTTCTTT | CSVVSLGGIEGTEAFF
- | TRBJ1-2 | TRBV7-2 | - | TGTGCCAGCAGCCCCACAGCTAACTATGGCTACACCTTC | CASSPTANYGYTF
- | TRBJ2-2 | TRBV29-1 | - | TGCAGCGTTGAGATGGGAAGTGGGACCGGGGAGCTGTTTTTT | CSVEMGSGTGELFF
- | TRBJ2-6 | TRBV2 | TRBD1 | TGTGCCAGCAGACCTGGACAGGGTTACAGTGGGGCCAACGTCCTGACTTTC | CASRPGQGYSGANVLTF
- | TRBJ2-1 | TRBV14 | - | TGTGCCAGCAGCCAAGGTCGCTATGAGCAGTTCTTC | CASSQGRYEQFF
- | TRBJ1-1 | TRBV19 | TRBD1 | TGTGCCAGTAGTATGCCAGGGGGCACGCCTGAAGCTTTCTTT | CASSMPGGTPEAFF
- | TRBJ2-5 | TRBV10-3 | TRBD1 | TGTGCCATCAGAGGACAGGGGACGGAGACCCAGTACTTC | CAIRGQGTETQYF
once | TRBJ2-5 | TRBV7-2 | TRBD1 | TGTGCCAGCAGCTTCGGACAGGGAAGGGAGACCCAGTACTTC | CASSFGQGRETQYF
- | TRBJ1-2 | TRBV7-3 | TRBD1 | TGTGCCAGCAGCTTAGGACAGGGGGCAGCCTATGGCTACACCTTC | CASSLGQGAAYGYTF
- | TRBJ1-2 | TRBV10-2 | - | TGCGCCAGCAGTGAGTCTAAGGTATTAGCTAACTATGGCTACACCTTC | CASSESKVLANYGYTF
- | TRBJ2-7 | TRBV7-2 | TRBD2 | TGTGCCAGCAGCTTTCTAGCGGGGAGATACGAGCAGTACTTC | CASSFLAGRYEQYF
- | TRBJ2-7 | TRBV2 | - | TGTGCCAGCAGTCATAACTACGAGCAGTACTTC | CASSHNYEQYF
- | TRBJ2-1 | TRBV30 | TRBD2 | TGTGCCTGGACCCTCGTTCCGGGACTAGCGGGGAATGAGCAGTTCTTC | CAWTLVPGLAGNEQFF
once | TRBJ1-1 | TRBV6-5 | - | TGTGCCAGCGAGGGAATCATGAACACTGAAGCTTTCTTT | CASEGIMNTEAFF
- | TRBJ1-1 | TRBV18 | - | TGTGCCAGCTCACCCTCACGGGGCAACGTTAACACTGAAGCTTTCTTT | CASSPSRGNVNTEAFF
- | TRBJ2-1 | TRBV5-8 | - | TGTGCCAACCGTCGGTCAGGATCCTACAATGAGCAGTTCTTC | CANRRSGSYNEQFF
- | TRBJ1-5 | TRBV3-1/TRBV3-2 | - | TGTGCCAGCAGCCCGACAGTTTATAGCAATCAGCCCCAGCATTTT | CASSPTVYSNQPQHF
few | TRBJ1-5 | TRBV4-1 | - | TGCGCCAGCAGCCACGGGGCGGGCGGCAATCAGCCCCAGCATTTT | CASSHGAGGNQPQHF
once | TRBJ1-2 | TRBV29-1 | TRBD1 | TGCAGCGCCGACAGGGCGGACTATGGCTACACCTTC | CSADRADYGYTF
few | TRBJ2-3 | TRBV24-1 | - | TGTGCCACCAGTGATCCCCGGGATACGCAGTATTTT | CATSDPRDTQYF
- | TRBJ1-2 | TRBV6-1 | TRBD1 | TGTGCCAGCAGTGACGGGACAGGTCGTGGCTACACCTTC | CASSDGTGRGYTF
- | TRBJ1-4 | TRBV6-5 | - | TGTGCCAGCGCATCCTCCGGGGGTACTAATGAAAAACTGTTTTTT | CASASSGGTNEKLFF
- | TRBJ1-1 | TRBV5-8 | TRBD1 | TGTGCCAGCACGCCAGGGGGCACTGAAGCTTTCTTT | CASTPGGTEAFF
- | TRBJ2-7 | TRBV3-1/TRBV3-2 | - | TGTGCCAGCAGCCAAGGTCGCGGAGCCTACGAGCAGTACTTC | CASSQGRGAYEQYF
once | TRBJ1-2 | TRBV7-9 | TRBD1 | TGTGCCAGCAGCTTAGAATACAGGGGGCTTCGGGGTAACTATGGCTACACCTTC | CASSLEYRGLRGNYGYTF
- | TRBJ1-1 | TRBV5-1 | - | TGCGCCAGCAGCTTGGGCGGAGGGAGGGTGAACACTGAAGCTTTCTTT | CASSLGGGRVNTEAFF
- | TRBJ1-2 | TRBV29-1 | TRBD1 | TGCAGCGTTGAAGGGCGGGACAGGGAAAACTATGGCTACACCTTC | CSVEGRDRENYGYTF
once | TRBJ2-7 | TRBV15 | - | TGTGCCACCAGCAGATCCGGGGGCTTGTTCGAGCAGTACTTC | CATSRSGGLFEQYF
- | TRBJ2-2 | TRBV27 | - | TGTGCCAGCAGTTCTACCAGGACCACCGGGGAGCTGTTTTTT | CASSSTRTTGELFF
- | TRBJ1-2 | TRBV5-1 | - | TGCGCCAGCAGCTTGACAGTCAGCTATGGCTACACCTTC | CASSLTVSYGYTF
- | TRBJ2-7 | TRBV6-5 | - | TGTGCCAGCAGGGACTTGAGAGGGCAGTACTTC | CASRDLRGQYF
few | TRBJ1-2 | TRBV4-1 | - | TGCGCCAGCAGCCGCGACTCAGGGCGCCCTAACTATGGCTACACCTTC | CASSRDSGRPNYGYTF
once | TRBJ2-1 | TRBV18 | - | TGTGCCAGCTCACCAGAGGGCCTTCAGTTCTTC | CASSPEGLQFF
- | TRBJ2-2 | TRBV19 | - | TGTGCCAGTACCGGGACGGGGGAGACGAACACCGGGGAGCTGTTTTTT | CASTGTGETNTGELFF
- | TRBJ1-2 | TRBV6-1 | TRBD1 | TGTGCCAGCAGTGAAGGAACAGGGGTCAACTATGGCTACACCTTC | CASSEGTGVNYGYTF
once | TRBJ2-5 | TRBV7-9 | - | TGTGCCAGCAGCTTACACGGGAGTCGGGAGACCCAGTACTTC | CASSLHGSRETQYF
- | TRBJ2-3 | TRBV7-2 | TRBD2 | TGTGCCAGCAGTGTTATCCCCGGGGGACTAGCGAGTACGCAGTATTTT | CASSVIPGGLASTQYF
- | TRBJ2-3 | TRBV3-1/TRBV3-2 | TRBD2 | TGTGCCAGCAGCCAAGTCCCCCTTCTAGCGGGAGTTTTAGATACGCAGTATTTT | CASSQVPLLAGVLDTQYF
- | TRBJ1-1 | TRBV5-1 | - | TGCGCCAGCAGCTTGGCCCCTGGGAACACTGAAGCTTTCTTT | CASSLAPGNTEAFF
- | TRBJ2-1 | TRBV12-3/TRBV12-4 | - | TGTGCCAGCAGTTTGGGGGATAATGAGCAGTTCTTC | CASSLGDNEQFF